These 27 T cell receptor beta chains share one sample of origin, sequenced in a study of blood T cells in healthy people across ages. The authors ran a second PCR of 7 to 11 cycles using a sample-barcoded 5' primer and a J-beta primer mix. TCRdb reprocessed the 5' RACE reads via MiXCR and lists one record per CDR3 protein. The data contain roughly 830,000 distinct CDR3 sequences, around two thirds of them singletons. Sequenced input: blood. These receptors originate from a man aged 25-40 years in good health.

A remark on this clonotype: A junction end diverges from the germline sequence, so it may reflect a read error. The V call is TRBV4-2, the J call TRBJ2-7, with TRBD2 matching 7 bases. The CDR3 consists of 17 residues. The V gene's germline CDR1 is LGHNA and CDR2 YNFKEQ. The CDR3 DNA is TGTGCCAGCAGCCAAGATATGACGGGGGGACTTCTTTGGGAGCAATACTTC. Protein: CASSQDMTGGLLWEQYF.

This rearrangement joins TRBV2 to TRBJ2-1, with D perhaps TRBD1 (6 bases). The V gene lost 3 bases and the J gene lost 5 bases, with 14 bases spanning the gap. Germline lookup yields CDR1 SNHLY and CDR2 FYNNEI. The CDR3 has 15 amino acids. The CDR3 DNA reads as TGTGCCAGCAGTGAGCCCAGGGGACCAAACAATGAGCAGTTCTTC. Translated: CASSEPRGPNNEQFF.

The CDR3 DNA reads TGTGCCAGCACCCTAGAAGTGGGCGGGAATCAGCCCCAGCATTTT. Protein sequence: CASTLEVGGNQPQHF. The V call is TRBV12-3 or TRBV12-4, the J call TRBJ1-5; D call uncertain. CDR3 length: 15 amino acids. The V end was cut by 7 bases, the J end by 4 bases, with 17 bases between.

CDR3 sequence reads: CASSRPSGSFSPHEQFF. The CDR3 nucleotides read TGTGCCAGCAGTCGACCTTCGGGTAGCTTTAGTCCCCATGAGCAGTTCTTC. This chain links TRBV27 with TRBJ2-1; no reliable D call. This CDR3 is built from 17 residues. Germline values: CDR1 MNHEY, CDR2 SMNVEV (reference sequence). The V gene lost 5 bases and the J gene lost 8 bases, with 25 bases spanning the gap.

The chain couples TRBV28 to TRBJ2-1, with D tentatively TRBD1 (6 bases). V shed 4 bases and J shed 4 bases, with 14 bases lying between them. The CDR3 is made up of 15 amino acids. Germline CDR1 and CDR2: MDHEN and SYDVKM. CDR3 residues: CASSSVGTTYNEQFF. CDR3 DNA: TGTGCCAGCAGTTCCGTCGGGACAACTTACAATGAGCAGTTCTTC.

For the CDR3, the DNA is TGTGCCAGCAGCTTATACGGGGGCTACAGCACAGATACGCAGTATTTT. Translation gives CASSLYGGYSTDTQYF. The chain employs TRBV7-3 and TRBJ2-3, with D possibly being TRBD1 or TRBD2 (6 bases each). Germline V gives CDR1 SGHTA, CDR2 FQGTGA. There are 16 residues in the CDR3. The germline V and J ends were trimmed by 2 bases and 0 bases, with 12 bases remaining between them. The whole variable domain, filled in from reference TRBV7-3 and TRBJ2-3, reads GAGVSQTPSNKVTEKGKYVELRCDPISGHTALYWYRQSLGQGPEFLIYFQGTGAADDSGLPNDRFFAVRPEGSVSTLKIQRTERGDSAVYLCASSLYGGYSTDTQYFGPGTRLTVL.

V gene TRBV7-2 combines with J gene TRBJ2-7; possibly TRBD2 for D (6 bases). CDR1 is SGHTA, CDR2 FQGNSA, per germline. The CDR3 has 15 amino acids. V gave up 5 bases and J gave up 0 bases, with 14 bases separating them. The CDR3 spells CASSPWAGSSYEQYF. DNA of the CDR3: TGTGCCAGCAGCCCCTGGGCCGGGAGCTCCTACGAGCAGTACTTC.

This chain uses TRBV20-1 with TRBJ2-5, with 13 bases fitting TRBD2. The DNA end favors TRBJ2-7, so the J call may be wrong. The CDR3 runs 15 residues. Germline V CDR1 and CDR2: DFQATT, SNEGSKA (reference sequence). CDR3 in DNA: TGCAGTGCTAGAGTCCGGACTAGCGGGGGCTACGAGCAGTACTTC. Protein product: CSARVRTSGGYEQYF.

The J gene is TRBJ2-5, the V gene TRBV7-3; TRBD1 aligns across 7 bases. The DNA end favors TRBJ2-7, so the J call may be wrong. This CDR3 has 14 amino acids. In germline, CDR1 is SGHTA, CDR2 FQGTGA. CDR3 DNA: TGTGCCAGCAGCTTAAACCCTGGACAGGACGAGCAGTACTTC. Residues: CASSLNPGQDEQYF.

The chain recombines TRBV3-1 with TRBJ2-3, with D possibly being TRBD2 (5 bases). The germline CDR1 and CDR2 sequences are LGHDT and YNNKEL (reference sequence). V lost 0 bases and J lost 8, with 12 bases in between. This CDR3 region has 14 residues. The CDR3 nucleotides read TGTGCCAGCAGCCAAGATCCGGGGAGTTTTACGCAGTATTTT. Amino acids: CASSQDPGSFTQYF.

The V and J genes are TRBV9 and TRBJ2-7; 9 bases are shared with TRBD2. The DNA end is more similar to TRBJ2-5, so the J call may be wrong. Germline-derived CDR1 and CDR2 are SGDLS and YYNGEE. The CDR3 spans 16 residues. This chain's CDR3 is CASSAGTSSWMETQYF. In nucleotides, the CDR3 is TGTGCCAGCAGCGCAGGGACTAGCTCCTGGATGGAGACCCAGTACTTC.

The V gene is TRBV28, the J gene TRBJ2-4, with D tentatively TRBD1 (5 bases). The J call may be faulty, since TRBJ2-5 better matches the DNA end. This CDR3 is built from 15 residues. Germline CDR1 MDHEN, CDR2 SYDVKM. The CDR3 DNA follows: TGTGCCAGCTCTTGGACAAACCTGGGTGGGGAGACCCAGTACTTC. It yields the protein CASSWTNLGGETQYF.

The chain recombines TRBV29-1 with TRBJ1-2; 7 bases match TRBD1. Looked up from germline, CDR1 is SQVTM and CDR2 is ANQGSEA. Germline trimming cut 3 bases from V and 6 bases from J; bases unmatched to any gene: 7. The CDR3 sequence is 13 residues long. The CDR3 DNA follows: TGCAGCGTTGATATGACAGGGATAGATGGCTACACCTTC. Amino acids: CSVDMTGIDGYTF.

This clonotype was recorded only once. CDR3 DNA sequence: TGTGCCATCGGGGGACAGGAGAACACTGAAGCTTTCTTT. It codes for CAIGGQENTEAFF. The chain combines TRBV10-3 with TRBJ1-1; 8 nucleotides align to TRBD1. The CDR3 extends over 13 amino acids. Unmatched junction bases numbered 3, after V lost 8 bases and J lost 1 base. Germline CDR1 and CDR2: ENHRY and SYGVKD.

This chain connects TRBV5-1 to TRBJ2-1; 7 bases align to TRBD1. Trimming removed 2 bases from V and 6 bases from J; junction bases left unmatched: 11. This CDR3 is 16 amino acids long. From germline, CDR1 is SGHRS and CDR2 YFSETQ. The CDR3 loop reads CASSLQYRGAGNEQFF. The CDR3 DNA sequence: TGCGCCAGCAGCTTACAATACAGGGGCGCAGGCAATGAGCAGTTCTTC.

J is TRBJ2-4 and V is TRBV7-9, with D unclear. The J call may not be correct, given that the DNA end is closer to TRBJ2-5. CDR3 size: 13 residues. CDR1 is SEHNR, CDR2 FQNEAQ, per germline (reference sequence). The CDR3 region has the DNA TGTGCCAGCAGCCGCAGTCCCCAAGAGACCCAGTACTTC. It codes for CASSRSPQETQYF.

This chain connects TRBV5-1 to TRBJ2-3; TRBD2 matches 8 bases. The trim removed 1 base at V and 4 bases at J, leaving 5 bases unmatched. CDR3 length equals 15 residues. Germline V gene lookup returns CDR1 SGHRS and CDR2 YFSETQ. CDR3 nucleotide sequence: TGCGCCAGCAGCTTGATAGCGGGGCCTGCAGATACGCAGTATTTT. Encoded protein: CASSLIAGPADTQYF.

This rearrangement joins TRBV29-1 to TRBJ2-5; 8 bases match TRBD2. The DNA end is a closer match to TRBJ2-7, so the J assignment may be wrong. The CDR3 has 16 residues. The germline V gene encodes CDR1 SQVTM and CDR2 ANQGSEA. The CDR3 region has the DNA TGCAGCGTTGAGGATTCCAGGGCCGGGAGGGGGAACGAGCAGTACTTC. This sequence encodes CSVEDSRAGRGNEQYF.

V and J are TRBV7-3 and TRBJ1-1; 9 positions match TRBD1. V trimming: 5 bases; J trimming: 1 base; junction bases outside the gene matches: 11. Germline loops: CDR1 SGHTA, CDR2 FQGTGA. The CDR3 totals 17 residues. The CDR3 here is CASSLTGGAVGNTEAFF. CDR3 coding DNA: TGTGCCAGCAGCCTCACAGGGGGCGCTGTGGGGAACACTGAAGCTTTCTTT.

The chain combines TRBV29-1 with TRBJ2-6; D is unclear. Trimming removed 6 bases from V and 2 bases from J, with 11 bases in between. CDR3 length: 14 amino acids. In germline, CDR1 is SQVTM, CDR2 ANQGSEA. CDR3 in amino acids: CSVRDWAGANVLTF. Here the CDR3 DNA reads TGCAGCGTCCGAGACTGGGCTGGGGCCAACGTCCTGACTTTC.

This clonotype showed up just a few times. The chain joins TRBV4-2 to TRBJ2-3; tentatively, D is TRBD2 (7 bases). This CDR3 contains 15 residues. V dropped 2 bases and J dropped 4 bases, with 13 bases sitting between them. Germline CDR1 is LGHNA and CDR2 is YNFKEQ. The CDR3 region has the DNA TGTGCCAGCAGCCAACTCCCGGGGGGCCCAGATACGCAGTATTTT. It encodes CASSQLPGGPDTQYF.

This sequence joins TRBV12-3 or TRBV12-4 and TRBJ2-7, with TRBD2 matching over 13 bases. There are 16 residues in the CDR3. Trimming cost V 6 bases and J 2 bases; bases outside gene matches: 7. The CDR3 region is CASSFELAGGPYEQYF. In nucleotides, the CDR3 is TGTGCCAGCAGCTTTGAACTAGCGGGGGGGCCCTACGAGCAGTACTTC.

The V gene is TRBV6-5, the J gene TRBJ2-1; 8 bases map to TRBD2. Trimming cost V 2 bases and J 3 bases; bases outside gene matches: 6. The germline gives CDR1 MNHEY, CDR2 SVGAGI. The length of the CDR3 is 16 residues. CDR3 protein: CASSYTGGALYNEQFF. The CDR3 DNA follows: TGTGCCAGCAGTTACACGGGGGGGGCCCTCTACAATGAGCAGTTCTTC.

The gene calls are TRBV7-9 and TRBJ2-6; D gene unclear. Germline V lookup: CDR1 SEHNR, CDR2 FQNEAQ (reference sequence). V lost 5 bases and J lost 1, with 12 bases in between. This CDR3 has 16 residues. This CDR3 reads CASSVDVHSGANVLTF. The CDR3 nucleotides are TGTGCCAGCAGCGTGGACGTACATTCTGGGGCCAACGTCCTGACTTTC.

The chain uses TRBV6-5 and TRBJ1-2, with 9 bases lining up with TRBD1. Germline V gene lookup returns CDR1 MNHEY and CDR2 SVGAGI. The trim removed 5 bases at V and 4 bases at J, leaving 5 bases unmatched. The CDR3 spans 14 residues. The CDR3 region is CASSTTGGGYGYTF. The DNA for the CDR3 is TGTGCCAGCAGTACCACAGGGGGCGGCTATGGCTACACCTTC.

The chain is built from TRBV6-2 or TRBV6-3 and TRBJ1-2; D uncertain. This CDR3 region has 15 residues. Germline V gene sequence: CDR1 MNHEY, CDR2 SVGEGT. The germline V and J ends were trimmed by 2 bases and 2 bases, with 12 bases remaining between them. CDR3 amino acids: CASSYGVSRNYGYTF. CDR3 nucleotide sequence: TGTGCCAGCAGTTACGGGGTTAGCCGAAACTATGGCTACACCTTC.

The chain is built from TRBV27 and TRBJ2-7, with TRBD2 matching over 8 bases. The V gene end was trimmed by 5 bases and the J gene end by 3 bases; junction bases not matched to a gene: 12. This CDR3 has 16 residues. Germline CDR1 and CDR2: MNHEY and SMNVEV (reference sequence). CDR3: CASSPPRSGGVYEQYF. CDR3 DNA: TGTGCCAGCAGTCCCCCGAGGAGCGGGGGAGTCTACGAGCAGTACTTC.